This entry lists 8 T cell receptor beta chains sequenced from one sample in a study of OX40 agonist ivuxolimab in advanced cancers. The table came from immunoSEQ multiplex PCR; TCRdb's copy has only in-frame clones and leaves some out. The sample has roughly 53,000 clones; roughly 80% are singletons. The sample here was CD4+ or CD8+ T cells sorted from blood, taken in a trial of the OX40 agonist ivuxolimab. Receptors were obtained from an adult with an advanced solid tumor such as melanoma, head and neck, liver or kidney cancer.

This chain joins TRBV11-3 and TRBJ2-7, with 8 bases fitting TRBD1. Germline assignment: CDR1 SGHNT and CDR2 YENEEA. V was pared by 4 bases and J by 5 bases, with 1 base of the junction left unmatched. The CDR3 contains 12 residues. The CDR3 reads CASSWDRNEQYF. In DNA form, the CDR3 reads TGTGCCAGCAGCTGGGACAGGAACGAGCAGTACTTC.

This sequence joins TRBV30 and TRBJ2-5; D remains ambiguous. The V gene lost 0 bases and the J gene lost 5 bases, with 13 bases spanning the gap. Germline lookup yields CDR1 GTSNPN and CDR2 SVGIG (reference sequence). The CDR3 length is 14 residues. CDR3 loop: CAWSVSGVGETQYF. In nucleotides, the CDR3 is TGTGCCTGGAGTGTATCAGGTGTGGGGGAGACCCAGTACTTC.

A word on this clone: A much larger clonotype is one base distant, so this may be a read error. The chain has TRBV7-9 and TRBJ1-2; tentatively, D is TRBD1 (6 bases). Germline loops: CDR1 SEHNR, CDR2 FQNEAQ (reference sequence). V lost 3 bases and J 4 bases, leaving 6 bases between the germline ends. The CDR3 is 12 residues long. The CDR3 protein is CASSLDSYGYTF. CDR3 sequence (DNA): TGTGCCAGCAGCTTGGACAGCTATGGCTACACCTTC. Full variable domain (missing parts from reference TRBV7-9 and TRBJ1-2): DTGVSQNPRHKITKRGQNVTFRCDPISEHNRLYWYRQTLGQGPEFLTYFQNEAQLEKSRLLSDRFSAERPKGSFSTLEIQRTEQGDSAMYLCASSLDSYGYTFGSGTRLTVV.

Points on this clone: The same CDR3 is also encoded by other DNA sequences in this sample. The gene calls are TRBV4-2 and TRBJ2-7, with 8 bases matching TRBD2. Losses at the gene ends were 4 bases for V and 3 bases for J; bases not matched to a gene: 11. Germline lookup yields CDR1 LGHNA and CDR2 YNFKEQ. The CDR3 covers 16 residues. The CDR3 spells CASSLRGQREFYEQYF. The CDR3 DNA reads TGTGCCAGCAGCCTAAGGGGCCAGCGGGAGTTCTACGAGCAGTACTTC.

This sequence joins TRBV5-4 and TRBJ1-2; TRBD1 is a possible D gene (5 bases). This CDR3 has 14 amino acids. The V gene lost 2 bases and the J gene lost 3 bases, with 11 bases spanning the gap. Germline V gives CDR1 SGHNT, CDR2 YYREEE (reference sequence). The CDR3 spells CASSFLTDYYGYTF. The CDR3 DNA reads as TGTGCCAGCAGCTTTCTGACAGATTACTATGGCTACACCTTC. The full variable domain, rest sourced from reference TRBV5-4 and TRBJ1-2, is ETGVTQSPTHLIKTRGQQVTLRCSSQSGHNTVSWYQQALGQGPQFIFQYYREEENGRGNFPPRFSGLQFPNYSSELNVNALELDDSALYLCASSFLTDYYGYTFGSGTRLTVV.

The genes are TRBV5-4 and TRBJ1-3, with D perhaps matching TRBD1 (6 bases). The V gene's germline CDR1 is SGHNT and CDR2 YYREEE (reference sequence). The CDR3 spans 14 residues. V was cut by 6 bases and J by 2 bases, with 12 bases left in between. The CDR3 loop reads CASTTPGAGNTIYF. DNA of the CDR3: TGTGCCAGCACCACACCAGGGGCTGGAAACACCATATATTTT.

This sequence joins TRBV4-2 and TRBJ2-7, with TRBD1 as a possible D gene (6 bases). Germline V gene lookup returns CDR1 LGHNA and CDR2 YNFKEQ. This CDR3 comprises 15 residues. With 5 bases removed from V and 2 bases from J, the gap between germline ends came to 16 bases. The CDR3 DNA follows: TGTGCCAGCAGCTTTCGGACAGAGAGGACCTACGAGCAGTACTTC. It encodes CASSFRTERTYEQYF.

The J gene is TRBJ2-5, the V gene TRBV7-2, with no clear D. The CDR3 is made up of 13 amino acids. Germline lookup yields CDR1 SGHTA and CDR2 FQGNSA. The V end lost 3 bases, the J end lost 0 bases, and 5 bases lay between the germline ends. In nucleotides, the CDR3 is TGTGCCAGCAGCTTGACCTACCAAGAGACCCAGTACTTC. Protein sequence: CASSLTYQETQYF.